One sample yielded the 14 T cell receptor beta chains listed below, sequenced in a study of regulatory T cells in long-lasting Graves disease. Time point reported: newly diagnosed GD, antithyroid drugs for less than 3 months. Extracted RNA from PBMCs served as the source of the TCR library. Arm-PCR of CDR3 regions and iRepertoire HTBI primers were the basis on which TCR beta libraries were built. TCRdb re-analysed the multiplex PCR reads in MiXCR, keeping a single row per CDR3 protein. The sample shows roughly 420,000 distinct CDR3 sequences, roughly 15% of them seen only once. These data were likewise used in another study, on T cells in Graves' hyperthyroidism and ophthalmopathy.

The sample in question was peripheral blood mononuclear cells (PBMCs), obtained at new diagnosis, from a patient treated with antithyroid drugs. These receptors were obtained from a woman in her 30s with Graves disease.

This clonotype was counted only a few times. The junction departs from germline at one end; a sequencing error may be responsible. The V call is TRBV29-1, the J call TRBJ2-7; D unclear. CDR3 length equals 11 residues. The germline gives CDR1 SQVTM, CDR2 ANQGSEA. The CDR3 DNA sequence: TGCAGCGCTGAAATCGGCTACGAGCAGTACTTC. Translated: CSAEIGYEQYF.

The chain joins TRBV29-1 to TRBJ2-2, with 9 bases fitting TRBD2. V lost 4 bases and J lost 6; bases outside the gene matches: 6. This CDR3 has 14 residues. Germline CDR1 and CDR2: SQVTM and ANQGSEA. CDR3 protein: CSVGGRALAGELFF. As DNA, the CDR3 is TGCAGCGTTGGCGGGAGGGCCTTAGCCGGGGAGCTGTTTTTT.

This clonotype has a handful of counts. This may be a read error, as it is one base from a much larger clone. The V call is TRBV20-1, the J call TRBJ2-1; TRBD2 matches at 9 bases. The junction had 5 bases not matched to a gene; V was cut back by 1 base and J by 1 base. This CDR3 has 16 amino acids. Germline CDR1 reads DFQATT; CDR2 reads SNEGSKA (reference sequence). CDR3 nucleotide sequence: TGCAGTGCTAGAGGGCGGGAGGGTATGTCCTACAATGAGCAGTTCTTC. Protein: CSARGREGMSYNEQFF.

This clonotype was detected ten times or more. The V and J genes are TRBV6-1 and TRBJ2-2; D might be TRBD1 or TRBD2, each matching 5 bases. Germline CDR1 reads MNHNS; CDR2 reads SASEGT. V lost 8 bases and J lost 1, with 20 bases in between. The CDR3 is 17 residues long. CDR3 sequence (DNA): TGTGCCAGCCTCCCCATGGAAGGGACGGGGAACACCGGGGAGCTGTTTTTT. Amino acid sequence: CASLPMEGTGNTGELFF.

This clonotype has only a few counts. J is TRBJ2-1 and V is TRBV28; no clear D. This CDR3 spans 15 amino acids. The V gene lost 3 bases and the J gene lost 15 bases, with 24 bases spanning the gap. Germline-derived CDR1 and CDR2 are MDHEN and SYDVKM. CDR3 DNA: TGTGCCAGCAGTTTGTCAGTTGGTCACACGGGCCAAAGGTTCTTC. This encodes CASSLSVGHTGQRFF.

This clonotype was observed at least ten times. V gene TRBV11-2 combines with J gene TRBJ2-7; D gene unclear. The length of the CDR3 is 14 residues. V dropped 6 bases and J dropped 0 bases, with 12 bases sitting between them. Germline V gene sequence: CDR1 SGHAT, CDR2 FQNNGV. CDR3 loop: CASRLGFSSYEQYF. DNA for the CDR3: TGTGCCAGCAGGTTGGGGTTTAGCTCCTACGAGCAGTACTTC.

The chain combines TRBV20-1 with TRBJ1-5; D is perhaps TRBD1 (5 bases). V shed 0 bases and J shed 0 bases, with 12 bases lying between them. The CDR3 is 16 amino acids. Germline lookup yields CDR1 DFQATT and CDR2 SNEGSKA (reference sequence). The CDR3 loop reads CSARDQGGYSNQPQHF. As DNA, the CDR3 is TGCAGTGCTAGAGATCAGGGCGGTTATAGCAATCAGCCCCAGCATTTT.

This clonotype was detected ten times or more. The chain has TRBV2 and TRBJ2-7; 7 bases fit TRBD1. Germline V gene lookup returns CDR1 SNHLY and CDR2 FYNNEI. The V gene end was trimmed by 3 bases and the J gene end by 2 bases; junction bases not matched to a gene: 4. The CDR3 runs 14 residues. The CDR3 loop reads CASSDRRGPYEQYF. In DNA form, the CDR3 reads TGTGCCAGCAGTGACCGAAGGGGGCCCTACGAGCAGTACTTC.

This clonotype was seen at least ten times. This chain links TRBV28 with TRBJ2-3, with TRBD2 identical over 7 bases. The trim removed 5 bases at V and 4 bases at J, leaving 3 bases unmatched. The CDR3 is 13 residues long. CDR1 MDHEN and CDR2 SYDVKM come from the germline V gene. This CDR3 reads CASSPTSSDTQYF. The CDR3 DNA follows: TGTGCCAGCAGTCCGACTAGCTCAGATACGCAGTATTTT.

In this sample, this clonotype turned up many times. The rearrangement joins TRBV6-5 to TRBJ1-4, with D unresolved. The CDR3 has 16 residues. In germline, CDR1 is MNHEY, CDR2 SVGAGI. Trimming pared 0 bases from V and 7 bases from J, leaving 15 bases between. This chain's CDR3 is CASSYSNSGFGEKLFF. Written as DNA, the CDR3 is TGTGCCAGCAGTTACTCGAATTCCGGGTTCGGTGAAAAACTGTTTTTT.

This clonotype was counted ten times or more. The V and J genes are TRBV27 and TRBJ2-1; 9 bases fit TRBD2. Germline values: CDR1 MNHEY, CDR2 SMNVEV (reference sequence). The ends lost 7 bases at V and 4 bases at J; junction bases unmatched: 8. The CDR3 sequence is 15 residues long. The CDR3 DNA reads as TGTGCCAGCATCGGAACTAGCGGGCCTTACAATGAGCAGTTCTTC. Protein: CASIGTSGPYNEQFF.

This clonotype was recorded many times. This chain connects TRBV7-8 to TRBJ2-7; D not certain. The CDR3 is 12 amino acids. The V and J ends lost 1 base and 5 bases respectively, with 6 bases between them. Per the germline V gene, CDR1 is SGHVS and CDR2 is FQNEAQ. Written as DNA, the CDR3 is TGTGCCAGCAGCTTAGGGACGGACGAGCAGTACTTC. Translating gives CASSLGTDEQYF. The complete variable domain, with remaining parts taken from reference TRBV7-8 and TRBJ2-7, reads GAGVSQSPRYKVAKRGQDVALRCDPISGHVSLFWYQQALGQGPEFLTYFQNEAQLDKSGLPSDRFFAERPEGSVSTLKIQRTQQEDSAVYLCASSLGTDEQYFGPGTRLTVT.

This clonotype was seen many times. The chain couples TRBV20-1 to TRBJ2-1, with 9 positions matching TRBD2. Trimming cost V 6 bases and J 8 bases; bases outside gene matches: 11. Germline CDR1 DFQATT, CDR2 SNEGSKA (reference sequence). The CDR3 consists of 14 residues. The CDR3 loop is CSAGSLAGWDEQFF. The CDR3 DNA follows: TGCAGTGCGGGGTCGCTAGCGGGATGGGATGAGCAGTTCTTC.

This clonotype was found many times. V is TRBV2 and J is TRBJ1-2, with D hard to call. V lost 6 bases to trimming and J lost 4 bases, with 12 bases between them. The CDR3 length is 13 residues. Germline CDR1 is SNHLY and CDR2 is FYNNEI. CDR3 sequence: CASRWQAPYGYTF. The CDR3 DNA is TGTGCCAGCAGGTGGCAGGCGCCCTATGGCTACACCTTC.